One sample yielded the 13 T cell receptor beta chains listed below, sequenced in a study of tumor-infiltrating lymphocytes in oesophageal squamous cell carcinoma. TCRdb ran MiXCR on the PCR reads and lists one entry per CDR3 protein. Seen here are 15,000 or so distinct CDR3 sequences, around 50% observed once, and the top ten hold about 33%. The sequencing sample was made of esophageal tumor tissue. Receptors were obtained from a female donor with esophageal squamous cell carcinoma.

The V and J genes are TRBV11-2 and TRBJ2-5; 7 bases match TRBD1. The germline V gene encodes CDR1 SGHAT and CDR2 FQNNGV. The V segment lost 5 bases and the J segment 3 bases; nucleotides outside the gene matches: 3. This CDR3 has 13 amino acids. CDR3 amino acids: CASSPDREETQYF. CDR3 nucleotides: TGTGCCAGCAGCCCTGACAGGGAAGAGACCCAGTACTTC.

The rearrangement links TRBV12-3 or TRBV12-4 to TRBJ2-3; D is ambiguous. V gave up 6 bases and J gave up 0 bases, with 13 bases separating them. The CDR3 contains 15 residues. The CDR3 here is CASRRGERSTDTQYF. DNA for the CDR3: TGTGCCAGCAGAAGAGGAGAAAGGAGCACAGATACGCAGTATTTT.

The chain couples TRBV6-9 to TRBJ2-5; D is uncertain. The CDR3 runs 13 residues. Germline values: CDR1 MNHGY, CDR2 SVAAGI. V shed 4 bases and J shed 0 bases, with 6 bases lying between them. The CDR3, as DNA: TGTGCCAGCAGTTTTCAATACCAAGAGACCCAGTACTTC. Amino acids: CASSFQYQETQYF.

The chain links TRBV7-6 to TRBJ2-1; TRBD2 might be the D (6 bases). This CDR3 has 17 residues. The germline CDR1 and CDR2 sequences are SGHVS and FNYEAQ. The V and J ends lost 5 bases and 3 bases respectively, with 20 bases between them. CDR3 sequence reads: CASSPEEARDIYNEQFF. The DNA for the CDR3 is TGTGCCAGCAGCCCAGAAGAGGCGCGGGATATCTACAATGAGCAGTTCTTC.

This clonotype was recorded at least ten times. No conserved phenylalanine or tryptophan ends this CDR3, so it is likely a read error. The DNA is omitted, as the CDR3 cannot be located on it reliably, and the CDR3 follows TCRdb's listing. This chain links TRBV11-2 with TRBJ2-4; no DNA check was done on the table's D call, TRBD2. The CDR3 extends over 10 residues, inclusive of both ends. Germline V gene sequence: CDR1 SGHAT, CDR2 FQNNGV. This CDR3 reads CASSLRDSSG.

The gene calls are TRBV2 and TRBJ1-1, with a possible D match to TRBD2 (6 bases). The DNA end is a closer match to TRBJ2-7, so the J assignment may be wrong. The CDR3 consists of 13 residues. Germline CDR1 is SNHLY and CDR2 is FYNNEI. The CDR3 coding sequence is TGTGCCAGCAGGACCGGGGGATACAATGAGCAGTACTTC. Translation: CASRTGGYNEQYF.

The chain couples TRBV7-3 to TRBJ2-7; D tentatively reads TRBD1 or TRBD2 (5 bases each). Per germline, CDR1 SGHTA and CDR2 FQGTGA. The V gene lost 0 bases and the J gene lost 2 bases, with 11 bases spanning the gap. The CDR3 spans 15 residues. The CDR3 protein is CASSLTGGGTYEQYF. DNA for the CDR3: TGTGCCAGCAGCTTAACGGGTGGGGGAACCTACGAGCAGTACTTC.

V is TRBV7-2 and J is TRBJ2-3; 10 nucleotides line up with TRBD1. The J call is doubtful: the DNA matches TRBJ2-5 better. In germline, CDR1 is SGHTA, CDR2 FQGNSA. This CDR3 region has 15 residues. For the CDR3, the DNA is TGTGCCAGCAGCTTAGCATCGGACAGGGGGGAGACCCAGTACTTC. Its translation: CASSLASDRGETQYF.

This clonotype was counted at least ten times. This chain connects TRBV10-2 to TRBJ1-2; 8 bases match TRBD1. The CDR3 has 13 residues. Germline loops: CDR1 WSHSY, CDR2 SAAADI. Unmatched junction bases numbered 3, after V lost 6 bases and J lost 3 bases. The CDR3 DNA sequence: TGCGCCAGCAGAGACAGGGGTTACTATGGCTACACCTTC. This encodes CASRDRGYYGYTF.

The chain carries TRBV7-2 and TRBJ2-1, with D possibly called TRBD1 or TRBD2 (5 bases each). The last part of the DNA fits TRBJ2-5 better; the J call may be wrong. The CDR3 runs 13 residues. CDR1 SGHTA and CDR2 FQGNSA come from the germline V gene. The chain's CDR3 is CASSMGVPETQYF. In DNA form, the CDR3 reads TGTGCCAGCAGCATGGGGGTCCCAGAGACCCAGTACTTC.

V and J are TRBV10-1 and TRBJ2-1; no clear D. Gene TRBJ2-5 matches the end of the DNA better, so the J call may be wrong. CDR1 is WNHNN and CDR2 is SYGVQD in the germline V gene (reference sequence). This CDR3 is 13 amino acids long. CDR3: CASSEFIQETQYF. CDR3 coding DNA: TGCGCCAGCAGTGAGTTTATCCAAGAGACCCAGTACTTC.

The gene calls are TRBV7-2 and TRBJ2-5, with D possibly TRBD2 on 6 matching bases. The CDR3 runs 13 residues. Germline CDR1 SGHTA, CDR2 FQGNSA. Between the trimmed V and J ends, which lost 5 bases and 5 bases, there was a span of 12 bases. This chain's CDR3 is CASSPGLLETQYF. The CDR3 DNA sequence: TGTGCCAGCAGCCCCGGACTACTGGAGACCCAGTACTTC.

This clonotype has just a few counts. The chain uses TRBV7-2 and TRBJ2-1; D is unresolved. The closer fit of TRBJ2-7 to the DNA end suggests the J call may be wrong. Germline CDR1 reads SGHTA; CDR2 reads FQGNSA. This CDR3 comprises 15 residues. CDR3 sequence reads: CASSDTGTRSYEQYF. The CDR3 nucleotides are TGTGCCAGCAGCGATACGGGTACACGCTCCTACGAGCAGTACTTC.